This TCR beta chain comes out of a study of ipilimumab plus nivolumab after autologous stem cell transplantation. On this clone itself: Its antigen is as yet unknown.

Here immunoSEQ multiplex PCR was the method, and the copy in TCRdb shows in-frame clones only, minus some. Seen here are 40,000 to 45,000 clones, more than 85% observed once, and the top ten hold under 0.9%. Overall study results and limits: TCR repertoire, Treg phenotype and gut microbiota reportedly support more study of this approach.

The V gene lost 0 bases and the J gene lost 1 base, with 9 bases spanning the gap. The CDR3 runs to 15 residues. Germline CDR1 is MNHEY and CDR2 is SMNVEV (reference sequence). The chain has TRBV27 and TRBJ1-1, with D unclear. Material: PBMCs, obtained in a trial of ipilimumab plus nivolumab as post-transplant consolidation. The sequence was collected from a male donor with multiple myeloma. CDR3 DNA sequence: TGTGCCAGCAGTTTATCCCAGCAGACGAACACTGAAGCTTTCTTT. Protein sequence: CASSLSQQTNTEAFF.